Listed here are 21 T cell receptor beta chains from one sample, sequenced in a study of blood T cell repertoires in COVID-19. TCRdb's copy holds only in-frame clones and misses some; the assay was immunoSEQ multiplex PCR. The table has around 170,000 clones, 88% seen once. The sequenced sample consisted of PBMCs or T cells enriched from blood (not recorded which). The receptors stem from a woman aged 18-35 years who had recovered from COVID-19.

The rearrangement uses TRBV3-1 (or the pseudogene TRBV3-2) and TRBJ1-5; possibly TRBD1 for D (6 bases). The CDR3 is 18 amino acids. CDR1 LGHDT and CDR2 YNNKEL come from the germline V gene (reference sequence). Between the trimmed V and J ends, which lost 4 bases and 6 bases, there was a span of 25 bases. CDR3: CASSPNGKAGDICQPQHF. The DNA of the CDR3 is TGTGCCAGCAGCCCTAACGGCAAGGCAGGGGATATCTGTCAGCCCCAGCATTTT.

This rearrangement joins TRBV30 to TRBJ1-1; 7 bases fit TRBD1. There are 13 residues in the CDR3. CDR1 is GTSNPN and CDR2 is SVGIG in the germline V gene (reference sequence). J was trimmed by 4 bases and V by 5 bases; bases with no gene match: 7. CDR3 DNA: TGTGCCTGGGCGACAGGGAGTGCCACTGAAGCTTTCTTT. Translated: CAWATGSATEAFF.

The V call is TRBV5-1, the J call TRBJ1-4; 7 bases align to TRBD1. This CDR3 contains 17 residues. Germline-derived CDR1 and CDR2 are SGHRS and YFSETQ. With V trimmed by 2 bases and J by 6 bases, 13 bases remained unmatched. The CDR3 spells CASSFRNTGEVDEKLFF. Written as DNA, the CDR3 is TGCGCCAGCAGCTTTCGGAATACAGGGGAGGTCGATGAAAAACTGTTTTTT.

This chain uses TRBV7-2 with TRBJ2-1; 7 bases line up with TRBD1. Trimming at V came to 4 bases and at J to 9 bases, leaving 6 bases not matched to a gene. The CDR3 is made up of 13 amino acids. The V gene's germline CDR1 is SGHTA and CDR2 FQGNSA. For the CDR3, the DNA is TGTGCCAGCAGCTCCGAGGGGGCGAGTGAGCAGTTCTTC. Protein: CASSSEGASEQFF.

For the CDR3, the DNA is TGTGCCAGCAGGCTGGACAGAGGTGAGGAAAAACTGTTTTTT. Residues: CASRLDRGEEKLFF. The chain joins TRBV2 to TRBJ1-4, with D perhaps TRBD1 (6 bases). CDR1 SNHLY and CDR2 FYNNEI come from the germline V gene. CDR3 length: 14 amino acids. Trimming removed 6 bases from V and 8 bases from J, with 16 bases in between.

CDR3 sequence: CASSLASQGGYYEQYF. The CDR3 DNA reads as TGCGCCAGCAGCTTGGCCTCCCAGGGGGGATACTACGAGCAGTACTTC. The chain combines TRBV5-1 with TRBJ2-7, with a tentative D call TRBD1 (7 bases). The germline V and J ends were trimmed by 0 bases and 3 bases, with 16 bases remaining between them. This CDR3 is built from 16 residues. Germline V gene sequence: CDR1 SGHRS, CDR2 YFSETQ. The complete variable domain, with remaining parts taken from reference TRBV5-1 and TRBJ2-7, reads KAGVTQTPRYLIKTRGQQVTLSCSPISGHRSVSWYQQTPGQGLQFLFEYFSETQRNKGNFPGRFSGRQFSNSRSEMNVSTLELGDSALYLCASSLASQGGYYEQYFGPGTRLTVT.

The sample holds one count of this clone. This sequence joins TRBV3-1 (or the pseudogene TRBV3-2) and TRBJ2-7; no definite D call. CDR1 and CDR2 from the germline V gene are LGHDT and YNNKEL (reference sequence). V gave up 1 base and J gave up 5 bases, with 6 bases separating them. This CDR3 region has 12 residues. In DNA form, the CDR3 reads TGTGCCAGCAGCCAAGTAATCCACGAGCAGTACTTC. This translates into CASSQVIHEQYF.

Only a few counts were recorded for this clone. The genes are TRBV6-6 and TRBJ2-7; 7 positions match TRBD1. V gave up 6 bases and J gave up 9 bases; unmatched junction bases: 20. This CDR3 comprises 16 residues. CDR1 is MNHNY, CDR2 SVGAGI, per germline (reference sequence). CDR3 sequence reads: CASRPRQGPALVGQYF. The CDR3 DNA follows: TGTGCCAGCAGACCCAGACAGGGCCCAGCTTTAGTCGGGCAGTACTTC.

This clone was observed a single time. The rearrangement joins TRBV30 to TRBJ1-6, with D perhaps matching TRBD1 (5 bases). From germline, CDR1 is GTSNPN and CDR2 SVGIG (reference sequence). The CDR3 covers 14 residues. V shed 1 base and J shed 7 bases, with 11 bases lying between them. CDR3 amino acids: CAWSENSGNSPLHF. The CDR3 nucleotides are TGTGCCTGGAGTGAGAATTCAGGGAATTCACCCCTCCACTTT.

A note on this clone: Mismatch with germline at one junction end may stem from a read error. The gene calls are TRBV19 and TRBJ1-4; a possible D gene is TRBD1 (6 bases). Germline CDR1 reads LNHDA; CDR2 reads SQIVND (reference sequence). The CDR3 length is 12 residues. DNA for the CDR3: TGTGCCAGTAGTGACACAGGGTGGCGGGCGGTTTTT. Its protein is CASSDTGWRAVF.

The rearrangement uses TRBV25-1 and TRBJ1-1, with D possibly matching TRBD1 (6 bases). From germline, CDR1 is MGHDK and CDR2 SYGVNS. The CDR3 spans 14 residues. V was shortened by 7 bases and J by 3 bases, with 15 bases between the two germline ends. CDR3 in DNA: TGTGCCAGCACCCTACAGGGAGGGGACACTGAAGCTTTCTTT. This translates into CASTLQGGDTEAFF.

This clone showed up just once. V is TRBV13 and J is TRBJ2-3; D remains ambiguous. The CDR3 runs to 15 residues. The germline CDR1 and CDR2 sequences are PRHDT and FYEKMQ (reference sequence). The V end lost 0 bases, the J end lost 4 bases, and 11 bases lay between the germline ends. The CDR3 here is CASSLGPRRADTQYF. For the CDR3, the DNA is TGTGCCAGCAGCTTAGGCCCTCGGAGAGCAGATACGCAGTATTTT.

The chain links TRBV2 to TRBJ2-2; TRBD2 agrees at 7 bases. The CDR3 totals 16 residues. The germline CDR1 and CDR2 sequences are SNHLY and FYNNEI. V dropped 10 bases and J dropped 5; count of bases not matched to a gene: 16. Here the CDR3 DNA reads TGTGCCACGACGAAAATGGGGGAGGGTTGGACCGGGGAGCTGTTTTTT. Translated, it gives CATTKMGEGWTGELFF.

V gene TRBV3-1 (or the pseudogene TRBV3-2) combines with J gene TRBJ1-1; D is ambiguous. This CDR3 contains 14 residues. Germline CDR1 reads LGHDT; CDR2 reads YNNKEL (reference sequence). Trimming took off 3 bases at V and 0 bases at J, with 8 bases between the two ends. DNA for the CDR3: TGTGCCAGCAGCCAGATGAGGATGAACACTGAAGCTTTCTTT. Amino acid sequence: CASSQMRMNTEAFF.

This chain links TRBV9 with TRBJ2-3, with 10 nucleotides matching TRBD1. With V trimmed by 0 bases and J by 6 bases, 7 bases remained unmatched. This CDR3 comprises 16 residues. Germline CDR1 and CDR2: SGDLS and YYNGEE. CDR3: CASSVGLGQGYDTQYF. The DNA for the CDR3 is TGTGCCAGCAGCGTAGGTTTGGGACAGGGGTATGATACGCAGTATTTT.

The chain combines TRBV28 with TRBJ1-6, with D possibly matching TRBD1 (5 bases). The CDR3 has 14 residues. In germline, CDR1 is MDHEN, CDR2 SYDVKM. V was pared by 3 bases and J by 4 bases, with 7 bases between. As DNA, the CDR3 is TGTGCCAGCAGTTTGTCAGGGTATAATTCACCCCTCCACTTT. Its translation is CASSLSGYNSPLHF.

The rearrangement links TRBV24-1 to TRBJ2-3; 12 nucleotides match TRBD2. The junction had 3 bases not matched to a gene; V was cut back by 3 bases and J by 6 bases. CDR1 and CDR2 from the germline V gene are KGHDR and SFDVKD. This CDR3 has 15 residues. CDR3 nucleotide sequence: TGTGCCACCAGTGATCTAGCGGGAGGGATCGATACGCAGTATTTT. Amino acid sequence: CATSDLAGGIDTQYF.

The sample holds one count of this clone. This chain joins TRBV10-3 and TRBJ2-7; 9 bases map to TRBD1. The CDR3 is 12 residues long. The ends lost 6 bases at V and 5 bases at J; junction bases unmatched: 2. The germline V gene encodes CDR1 ENHRY and CDR2 SYGVKD. The CDR3 nucleotides are TGTGCCATCAGGGGACAGGGCGACGAGCAGTACTTC. Protein product: CAIRGQGDEQYF.

The chain combines TRBV5-1 with TRBJ1-6, with TRBD1 as a possible D gene (5 bases). CDR1 and CDR2 from the germline V gene are SGHRS and YFSETQ. Trimming removed 0 bases from V and 11 bases from J, with 12 bases in between. This CDR3 region has 14 residues. In nucleotides, the CDR3 is TGCGCCAGCAGCTTGGACAGGAGTAGTGCACCCCTCCACTTT. It encodes CASSLDRSSAPLHF.

This chain links TRBV24-1 with TRBJ2-2, with D tentatively TRBD2 (6 bases). Trimming pared 4 bases from V and 2 bases from J, leaving 28 bases between. The CDR3 is 21 amino acids. Germline V gene sequence: CDR1 KGHDR, CDR2 SFDVKD. CDR3 sequence reads: CATSDYSRGGASFRNTGELFF. Written as DNA, the CDR3 is TGTGCCACCAGTGACTATTCTCGGGGCGGGGCGTCCTTTAGAAACACCGGGGAGCTGTTTTTT.

The chain joins TRBV7-9 to TRBJ2-3; TRBD2 is a possible D gene (6 bases). Per germline, CDR1 SEHNR and CDR2 FQNEAQ (reference sequence). CDR3 length equals 14 residues. With 5 bases removed from V and 0 bases from J, the gap between germline ends came to 9 bases. This CDR3 is CASSPRGSTDTQYF. The CDR3 nucleotides are TGTGCCAGCAGCCCCCGGGGGAGCACAGATACGCAGTATTTT. Together with reference TRBV7-9 and TRBJ2-3, the CDR3 gives the full variable domain: DTGVSQNPRHKITKRGQNVTFRCDPISEHNRLYWYRQTLGQGPEFLTYFQNEAQLEKSRLLSDRFSAERPKGSFSTLEIQRTEQGDSAMYLCASSPRGSTDTQYFGPGTRLTVL.